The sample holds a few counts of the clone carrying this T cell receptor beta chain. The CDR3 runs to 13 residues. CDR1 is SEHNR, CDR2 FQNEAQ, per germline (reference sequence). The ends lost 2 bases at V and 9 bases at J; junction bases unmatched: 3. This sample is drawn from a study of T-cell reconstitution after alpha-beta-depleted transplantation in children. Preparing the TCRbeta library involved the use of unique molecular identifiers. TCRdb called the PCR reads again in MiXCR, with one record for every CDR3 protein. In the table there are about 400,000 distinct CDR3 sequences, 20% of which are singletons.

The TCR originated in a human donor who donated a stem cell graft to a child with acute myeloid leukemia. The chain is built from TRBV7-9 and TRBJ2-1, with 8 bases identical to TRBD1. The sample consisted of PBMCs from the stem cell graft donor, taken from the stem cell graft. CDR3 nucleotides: TGTGCCAGCAGCTTACCAGGGGGCGGTGAGCAGTTCTTC. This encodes CASSLPGGGEQFF.